A selection of T cell receptor beta chains follows, all from one sample in a study of cytomegalovirus exposure and HLA in healthy donors. Repertoires were generated with immunoSEQ multiplex PCR, while TCRdb's copy carries only in-frame clones and drops some. This table has about 160,000 clones, 75% to 85% appearing once. The source material was PBMCs. The receptors stem from a woman under 30 in good health and CMV-seronegative. Both conserved end residues are part of each CDR3. A D gene is named only where the DNA matches it firmly. Rows may omit the clone size; those that give it use once, few, many or a size class.

clone size,D gene,V gene,J gene,CDR3 protein,CDR3 DNA
-,TRBD2,TRBV6-6,TRBJ2-5,CATEAGRYTGAQYF,TGTGCCACGGAAGCGGGACGGTACACGGGGGCCCAGTACTTC
-,-,TRBV5-1,TRBJ2-5,CASSLWLGEGTQYF,TGCGCCAGCAGCTTGTGGCTAGGCGAGGGGACCCAGTACTTC
-,-,TRBV6-1,TRBJ1-4,CASSEPRRTVNEKLFF,TGTGCCAGCAGTGAACCGCGGAGGACGGTTAATGAAAAACTGTTTTTT
-,-,TRBV6-5,TRBJ1-5,CASSYSGSSNQPQHF,TGTGCCAGCAGTTACTCGGGCAGTAGCAATCAGCCCCAGCATTTT
-,-,TRBV2,TRBJ2-7,CATLYESYEQYF,TGTGCCACCCTGTATGAGTCCTACGAGCAGTACTTC
-,-,TRBV7-3,TRBJ1-2,CASSPSGRVNGYTF,TGTGCCAGCAGCCCGTCCGGTAGAGTCAATGGCTACACCTTC
-,-,TRBV6-6,TRBJ2-5,CASSPTRTEETQYF,TGTGCCAGCAGTCCCACCAGGACAGAAGAGACCCAGTACTTC
-,-,TRBV28,TRBJ2-5,CASSLNLGGSQETQYF,TGTGCCAGCAGTTTAAATTTGGGGGGTAGCCAAGAGACCCAGTACTTC
-,TRBD2,TRBV18,TRBJ2-1,CASSPLHRTSGSPQYNEQFF,TGTGCCAGCTCACCACTCCATCGGACTAGCGGGAGCCCTCAATACAATGAGCAGTTCTTC
-,TRBD1,TRBV5-4,TRBJ1-2,CAGGQENYGYTF,TGTGCCGGGGGACAGGAGAACTATGGCTACACCTTC
-,TRBD1,TRBV7-3,TRBJ1-1,CASSLSPGQSTEAFF,TGTGCCAGCAGCTTGTCCCCGGGACAGAGCACTGAAGCTTTCTTT
-,-,TRBV4-2,TRBJ2-7,CASSQSDTYEQYF,TGTGCCAGCAGCCAATCCGACACCTACGAGCAGTACTTC
-,-,TRBV5-8,TRBJ2-7,CASSLGPAGPDEQYF,TGTGCCAGCAGCTTGGGGCCAGCGGGTCCCGACGAGCAGTACTTC
-,TRBD1,TRBV5-1,TRBJ1-1,CASSFQGADEAFF,TGCGCCAGCAGCTTTCAGGGGGCGGATGAAGCTTTCTTT
-,TRBD1,TRBV7-9,TRBJ1-1,CASSLGQGEAFF,TGTGCCAGCAGCTTGGGACAGGGAGAAGCTTTCTTT
-,TRBD1,TRBV5-1,TRBJ2-7,CASSYTGGRGHEQYF,TGCGCCAGCAGCTACACAGGGGGCAGGGGGCACGAGCAGTACTTC
-,TRBD1,TRBV18,TRBJ1-6,CASSPTGEPYNSPLHF,TGTGCCAGCTCACCAACAGGGGAGCCCTATAATTCACCCCTCCACTTT
-,TRBD1,TRBV6-6,TRBJ2-7,CASSYSDRGSHEQYF,TGTGCCAGCAGTTACTCGGACAGGGGAAGTCACGAGCAGTACTTC
-,TRBD1,TRBV6-5,TRBJ1-1,CASSYGGQGNTEAFF,TGTGCCAGCAGTTACGGAGGACAGGGGAACACTGAAGCTTTCTTT
-,TRBD1,TRBV5-1,TRBJ1-1,CASSLGTGNTEAFF,TGCGCCAGCAGCCTTGGGACAGGCAACACTGAAGCTTTCTTT
once,-,TRBV5-1,TRBJ2-5,CASSLEKETQYF,TGCGCCAGCAGCCTAGAGAAAGAGACCCAGTACTTC
-,-,TRBV6-5,TRBJ1-5,CASSYAGNQPQHF,TGTGCCAGCAGTTACGCAGGGAATCAGCCCCAGCATTTT
-,-,TRBV2,TRBJ1-5,CASRDGGYQPQHF,TGTGCCAGCAGAGACGGGGGTTATCAGCCCCAGCATTTT
-,TRBD1,TRBV2,TRBJ2-5,CASSLRGLETQYF,TGTGCCAGCAGCCTAAGGGGGCTTGAGACCCAGTACTTC
few,-,TRBV5-6,TRBJ2-5,CASSLAGKETQYF,TGTGCCAGCAGCTTGGCAGGGAAAGAGACCCAGTACTTC
-,-,TRBV21-1,TRBJ2-7,CASSKYPGQEQYF,TGTGCCAGCAGCAAATATCCAGGGCAGGAGCAGTACTTC
-,-,TRBV9,TRBJ2-7,CASSERVGTYEQYF,TGTGCCAGCAGCGAGAGGGTGGGGACCTACGAGCAGTACTTC
-,TRBD1,TRBV2,TRBJ1-2,CASSDDRVAGYTF,TGTGCCAGCAGTGATGACAGGGTAGCTGGCTACACCTTC
once,-,TRBV7-8,TRBJ2-5,CASSRDQGFQYF,TGTGCCAGCAGCCGCGACCAGGGGTTCCAGTACTTC